The 29 T cell receptor beta chains given below trace back to one sample, sequenced in a study of T cell clones after liver transplantation. Only in-frame clones appear in the TCRdb table, and some are missing; sequencing was by immunoSEQ multiplex PCR. The sample records roughly 73,000 clones, about four fifths being singletons. This specimen consisted of CD4+ T cells from blood, obtained before liver transplant. Source of these receptors: a human donor who received a liver transplant.

The chain uses TRBV2 and TRBJ1-5; no clear D gene. The germline CDR1 and CDR2 sequences are SNHLY and FYNNEI. This CDR3 is built from 15 residues. Trimming removed 6 bases at V and 3 bases at J, with 15 bases between. The CDR3 is CASRTLRSNNQPQHF. The CDR3 bases are TGTGCCAGCAGAACACTACGGAGCAACAATCAGCCCCAGCATTTT.

The rearrangement links TRBV19 to TRBJ2-6; the D gene is possibly TRBD1 (5 bases). Germline values: CDR1 LNHDA, CDR2 SQIVND (reference sequence). Trimming pared 10 bases from V and 2 bases from J, leaving 9 bases between. The CDR3 is made up of 13 amino acids. CDR3 nucleotide sequence: TGTGCCACTCAGGGCCCTGGGGCCAACGTCCTGACTTTC. Translated: CATQGPGANVLTF. The variable domain in full, with the rest retrieved from reference TRBV19 and TRBJ2-6, is DGGITQSPKYLFRKEGQNVTLSCEQNLNHDAMYWYRQDPGQGLRLIYYSQIVNDFQKGDIAEGYSVSREKKESFPLTVTSAQKNPTAFYLCATQGPGANVLTFGAGSRLTVL.

The chain recombines TRBV11-3 with TRBJ2-5; 7 nucleotides line up with TRBD1. With 4 bases clipped from V and 2 bases from J, the junction kept 4 bases outside the gene matches. Germline V CDR1 and CDR2: SGHNT, YENEEA. There are 14 residues in the CDR3. CDR3 sequence reads: CASSSGTVQETQYF. In nucleotides, the CDR3 is TGTGCCAGCAGCTCCGGGACAGTGCAAGAGACCCAGTACTTC.

This clone appeared once. J is TRBJ1-5 and V is TRBV27, with 8 positions matching TRBD1. With V trimmed by 4 bases and J by 4 bases, 6 bases remained unmatched. The germline V gene encodes CDR1 MNHEY and CDR2 SMNVEV (reference sequence). The CDR3 is made up of 15 amino acids. The CDR3 DNA sequence: TGTGCCAGCAGTTCCCAGGGGGCTGGGAATCAGCCCCAGCATTTT. Translation: CASSSQGAGNQPQHF.

This clone has just a few counts. The genes are TRBV2 and TRBJ2-5; D not certain. The CDR3 is made up of 12 amino acids. V was trimmed by 8 bases and J by 5 bases, leaving 12 bases between them. The germline CDR1 and CDR2 sequences are SNHLY and FYNNEI. This CDR3 reads CASALVGETQYF. In nucleotides, the CDR3 is TGTGCCAGCGCCCTAGTAGGCGAGACCCAGTACTTC.

This clone was detected once. J is TRBJ2-4 and V is TRBV2, with 7 nucleotides matching TRBD1. Germline V gene lookup returns CDR1 SNHLY and CDR2 FYNNEI. Germline trimming cut 6 bases from V and 1 base from J; bases unmatched to any gene: 18. The CDR3 contains 19 residues. In nucleotides, the CDR3 is TGTGCCAGCAGCACCCGACGAGAGGGGGCGATAGGGGCCAAAAACATTCAGTACTTC. Protein sequence: CASSTRREGAIGAKNIQYF.

This clone was seen only once. The genes are TRBV10-3 and TRBJ2-1, with D maybe TRBD1 (5 bases). V gave up 0 bases and J gave up 4 bases, with 13 bases separating them. This CDR3 comprises 16 residues. From germline, CDR1 is ENHRY and CDR2 SYGVKD. This chain's CDR3 is CAISESGQPPYNEQFF. In DNA, the CDR3 is TGTGCCATCAGTGAGTCGGGGCAGCCACCTTACAATGAGCAGTTCTTC.

The chain combines TRBV7-2 with TRBJ1-4; D is possibly TRBD1 (5 bases). Between the trimmed V and J ends, which lost 3 bases and 7 bases, there was a span of 15 bases. This CDR3 has 15 residues. Per germline, CDR1 SGHTA and CDR2 FQGNSA. In nucleotides, the CDR3 is TGTGCCAGCAGCTTGTCTCAGGGAGGTGGTGAAAAACTGTTTTTT. As protein: CASSLSQGGGEKLFF.

The sample holds one count of this clone. V is TRBV4-3 and J is TRBJ2-3; D is ambiguous. This CDR3 is built from 16 residues. V lost 1 base and J 2 bases, leaving 13 bases between the germline ends. In germline, CDR1 is LGHNA, CDR2 YSLEER. As DNA, the CDR3 is TGCGCCAGCAGCCAAGTCACCGTAGCCGCCACAGATACGCAGTATTTT. Residues: CASSQVTVAATDTQYF.

The chain links TRBV4-3 to TRBJ2-7, with TRBD2 as a possible D gene (6 bases). CDR1 LGHNA and CDR2 YSLEER come from the germline V gene. The CDR3 covers 13 residues. Trimming removed 5 bases at V and 1 base at J, with 9 bases between. CDR3 residues: CASSLDYSYEQYF. The CDR3, as DNA: TGCGCCAGCAGCTTGGACTATTCCTACGAGCAGTACTTC.

This rearrangement joins TRBV4-3 to TRBJ2-2, with D perhaps TRBD2 (5 bases). Deletions cut 6 bases from V and 1 base from J, with 18 bases between. CDR3 length: 17 amino acids. Per germline, CDR1 LGHNA and CDR2 YSLEER. The CDR3 loop is CASRPGLTSGNTGELFF. The CDR3 region has the DNA TGCGCCAGCAGACCCGGACTTACCAGTGGGAACACCGGGGAGCTGTTTTTT.

This clone was counted once. The V call is TRBV29-1, the J call TRBJ2-7; 8 nucleotides line up with TRBD1. The V segment lost 6 bases and the J segment 0 bases; nucleotides outside the gene matches: 1. In germline, CDR1 is SQVTM, CDR2 ANQGSEA. The CDR3 is made up of 12 amino acids. The CDR3 sequence: CSVGQDSYEQYF. The CDR3 DNA reads as TGCAGCGTGGGACAGGACTCCTACGAGCAGTACTTC.

This clone was seen a few times. J is TRBJ1-1 and V is TRBV19; D is perhaps TRBD1 (5 bases). V was trimmed by 5 bases and J by 12 bases, leaving 19 bases between them. CDR1 and CDR2 (germline): LNHDA, SQIVND (reference sequence). CDR3 length: 13 residues. The CDR3 DNA is TGTGCCAGTAGTCTCCCACCCCAGGGACGAACTTTCTTT. Its protein is CASSLPPQGRTFF.

The V gene is TRBV7-8, the J gene TRBJ2-3; 8 bases match TRBD1. This CDR3 contains 18 residues. With 1 base clipped from V and 0 bases from J, the junction kept 9 bases outside the gene matches. The V gene's germline CDR1 is SGHVS and CDR2 FQNEAQ. The CDR3 DNA is TGTGCCAGCAGCTTAGGGGGGACAGGCCACTATAGCACAGATACGCAGTATTTT. Its protein product is CASSLGGTGHYSTDTQYF.

V is TRBV5-4 and J is TRBJ1-4, with 7 bases that match TRBD1. Germline CDR1 SGHNT, CDR2 YYREEE (reference sequence). V gave up 3 bases and J gave up 7 bases; unmatched junction bases: 9. This CDR3 contains 15 residues. Written as DNA, the CDR3 is TGTGCCAGCAGCTCCAACAGGGGAGGTCGTGAAAAACTGTTTTTT. It specifies CASSSNRGGREKLFF.

The rearrangement links TRBV5-1 to TRBJ1-2; no firm D call. Trimming pared 4 bases from V and 4 bases from J, leaving 14 bases between. Germline V gene sequence: CDR1 SGHRS, CDR2 YFSETQ. The CDR3 covers 14 residues. Written as DNA, the CDR3 is TGCGCCAGCAGCCCGGTGGCAGAGGGCTATGGCTACACCTTC. This translates into CASSPVAEGYGYTF.

The chain joins TRBV5-4 to TRBJ2-3, with TRBD2 matching 16 bases. J lost 5 bases, V lost 4 bases, and 10 bases had no gene match. The germline V gene encodes CDR1 SGHNT and CDR2 YYREEE (reference sequence). This CDR3 comprises 18 residues. The CDR3 DNA reads as TGTGCCAGCAGCCGTTCGGGACTAGCGGGAGGGCCAGGAGATACGCAGTATTTT. Translating gives CASSRSGLAGGPGDTQYF. Supplemented by reference TRBV5-4 and TRBJ2-3, the full variable domain reads ETGVTQSPTHLIKTRGQQVTLRCSSQSGHNTVSWYQQALGQGPQFIFQYYREEENGRGNFPPRFSGLQFPNYSSELNVNALELDDSALYLCASSRSGLAGGPGDTQYFGPGTRLTVL.

This sequence joins TRBV6-6 and TRBJ2-6; the D is unclear. CDR3 length: 15 amino acids. V lost 0 bases, J lost 2 bases, and 5 bases lay in between. Germline-derived CDR1 and CDR2 are MNHNY and SVGAGI (reference sequence). CDR3 DNA: TGTGCCAGCAGTTACTCATGGGCTGGGGCCAACGTCCTGACTTTC. Encoded protein: CASSYSWAGANVLTF.

V usage is TRBV18 and J usage is TRBJ2-7; 12 bases map to TRBD1. The CDR3 runs to 14 residues. The junction had 4 bases not matched to a gene; V was cut back by 4 bases and J by 6 bases. Germline V CDR1 and CDR2: KGHSH, LQKENI. The CDR3 coding sequence is TGTGCCAGCTCACAGGGACAGGGGGCAGGCGAGCAGTACTTC. Translation: CASSQGQGAGEQYF.

This clone turned up a few times. This sequence joins TRBV6-1 and TRBJ2-3; no definite D call. CDR1 and CDR2 (germline): MNHNS, SASEGT. The CDR3 is 14 residues long. With 6 bases removed from V and 4 bases from J, the gap between germline ends came to 14 bases. CDR3 nucleotides: TGTGCCAGCAGCCTCCTTGGACCCTCAGATACGCAGTATTTT. This encodes CASSLLGPSDTQYF.

This chain connects TRBV5-1 to TRBJ1-4; unclear D gene. Looked up from germline, CDR1 is SGHRS and CDR2 is YFSETQ. This CDR3 comprises 17 residues. Deletions cut 1 base from V and 7 bases from J, with 20 bases between. The CDR3: CASSLWPLLKVSEKLFF. Written as DNA, the CDR3 is TGCGCCAGCAGCTTGTGGCCCCTACTGAAAGTGAGTGAAAAACTGTTTTTT. The whole variable domain, remainder taken from reference TRBV5-1 and TRBJ1-4, is KAGVTQTPRYLIKTRGQQVTLSCSPISGHRSVSWYQQTPGQGLQFLFEYFSETQRNKGNFPGRFSGRQFSNSRSEMNVSTLELGDSALYLCASSLWPLLKVSEKLFFGSGTQLSVL.

The chain couples TRBV6-6 to TRBJ2-5, with TRBD2 matching over 10 bases. J gave up 3 bases and V 0 bases, and 4 bases lay outside the gene matches. The CDR3 contains 16 residues. Germline-derived CDR1 and CDR2 are MNHNY and SVGAGI (reference sequence). The CDR3 spells CASSYSMSGGEETQYF. The CDR3 DNA follows: TGTGCCAGCAGTTACTCGATGAGCGGGGGGGAAGAGACCCAGTACTTC.

V gene TRBV7-2 combines with J gene TRBJ1-4; unclear D gene. The CDR3 consists of 14 residues. V was cut by 4 bases and J by 4 bases, with 10 bases left in between. CDR1 SGHTA and CDR2 FQGNSA come from the germline V gene. The CDR3 loop is CASSSEWGNEKLFF. CDR3 DNA sequence: TGTGCCAGCAGCTCGGAGTGGGGTAATGAAAAACTGTTTTTT.

V gene TRBV28 combines with J gene TRBJ2-7; 8 bases map to TRBD1. V lost 6 bases, J lost 2 bases, and 9 bases stayed unmatched. Germline V gives CDR1 MDHEN, CDR2 SYDVKM. The CDR3 is 15 amino acids. Written as DNA, the CDR3 is TGTGCCAGCAGCCCGACGGGACAGGCAACCTACGAGCAGTACTTC. Amino acid sequence: CASSPTGQATYEQYF.

The chain has TRBV30 and TRBJ2-7; D is perhaps TRBD2 (6 bases). Germline CDR1 is GTSNPN and CDR2 is SVGIG (reference sequence). The CDR3 is 12 amino acids. CDR3 sequence reads: CAGGLRYYEQYF. CDR3 bases: TGTGCGGGGGGACTGAGATACTACGAGCAGTACTTC.

CDR3 sequence (DNA): TGTGCCAGCAGCCTAGGGACAGCCAGGAATGGCTACACCTTC. This sequence encodes CASSLGTARNGYTF. The genes are TRBV7-6 and TRBJ1-2; TRBD1 aligns across 7 bases. There are 14 residues in the CDR3. The J segment lost 6 bases and the V segment lost 5 bases, leaving 9 bases of the junction unmatched. Germline V gives CDR1 SGHVS, CDR2 FNYEAQ. The full variable domain, completed using reference TRBV7-6 and TRBJ1-2, is GAGVSQSPRYKVTKRGQDVALRCDPISGHVSLYWYRQALGQGPEFLTYFNYEAQQDKSGLPNDRFSAERPEGSISTLTIQRTEQRDSAMYRCASSLGTARNGYTFGSGTRLTVV.

The J gene is TRBJ2-6, the V gene TRBV28; TRBD1 might be the D (6 bases). Trimming pared 3 bases from V and 0 bases from J, leaving 9 bases between. Germline V CDR1 and CDR2: MDHEN, SYDVKM. There are 16 residues in the CDR3. The CDR3 DNA reads TGTGCCAGCAGTTTCGGACAGCACTCTGGGGCCAACGTCCTGACTTTC. Its protein is CASSFGQHSGANVLTF.

The rearrangement uses TRBV13 and TRBJ2-2; possibly TRBD2 for D (6 bases). Germline CDR1 reads PRHDT; CDR2 reads FYEKMQ (reference sequence). Trimming took 0 bases from V and 6 from J, leaving 14 bases between them. This CDR3 comprises 16 residues. The CDR3 region is CASSLGTGLGAGELFF. The CDR3 DNA sequence: TGTGCCAGCAGCTTAGGGACGGGACTCGGCGCCGGGGAGCTGTTTTTT.

The rearrangement joins TRBV2 to TRBJ1-2; 7 bases fit TRBD1. The CDR3 sequence is 14 residues long. The J segment lost 4 bases and the V segment lost 4 bases, leaving 6 bases of the junction unmatched. Germline loops: CDR1 SNHLY, CDR2 FYNNEI. The CDR3 sequence: CASSGGQATYGYTF. In nucleotides, the CDR3 is TGTGCCAGCAGTGGCGGACAGGCTACCTATGGCTACACCTTC.